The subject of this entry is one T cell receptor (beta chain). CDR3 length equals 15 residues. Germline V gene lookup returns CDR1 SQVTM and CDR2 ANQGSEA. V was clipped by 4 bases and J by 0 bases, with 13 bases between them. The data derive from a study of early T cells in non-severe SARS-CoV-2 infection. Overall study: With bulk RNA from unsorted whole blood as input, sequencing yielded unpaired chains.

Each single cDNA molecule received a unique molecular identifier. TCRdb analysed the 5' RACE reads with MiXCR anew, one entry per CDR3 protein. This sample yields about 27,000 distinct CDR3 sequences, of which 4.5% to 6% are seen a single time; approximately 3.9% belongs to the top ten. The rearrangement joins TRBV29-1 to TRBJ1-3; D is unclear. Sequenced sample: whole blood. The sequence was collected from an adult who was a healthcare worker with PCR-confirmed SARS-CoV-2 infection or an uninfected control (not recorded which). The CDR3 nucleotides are TGCAGCGTTGTAGGCGGGCTCAGCTCTGGAAACACCATATATTTT. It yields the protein CSVVGGLSSGNTIYF. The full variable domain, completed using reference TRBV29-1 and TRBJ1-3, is SAVISQKPSRDICQRGTSLTIQCQVDSQVTMMFWYRQQPGQSLTLIATANQGSEATYESGFVIDKFPISRPNLTFSTLTVSNMSPEDSSIYLCSVVGGLSSGNTIYFGEGSWLTVV.